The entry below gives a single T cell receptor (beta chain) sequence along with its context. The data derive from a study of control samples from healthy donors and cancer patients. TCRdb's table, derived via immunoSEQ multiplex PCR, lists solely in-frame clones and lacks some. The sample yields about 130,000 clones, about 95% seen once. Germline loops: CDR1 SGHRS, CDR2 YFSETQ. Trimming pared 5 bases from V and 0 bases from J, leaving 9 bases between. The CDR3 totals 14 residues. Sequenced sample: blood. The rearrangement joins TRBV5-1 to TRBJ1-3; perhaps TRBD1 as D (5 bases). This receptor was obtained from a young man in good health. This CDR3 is CASSRGYSGNTIYF. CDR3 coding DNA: TGCGCCAGCAGTCGGGGGTACTCTGGAAACACCATATATTTT. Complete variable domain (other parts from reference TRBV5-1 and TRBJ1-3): KAGVTQTPRYLIKTRGQQVTLSCSPISGHRSVSWYQQTPGQGLQFLFEYFSETQRNKGNFPGRFSGRQFSNSRSEMNVSTLELGDSALYLCASSRGYSGNTIYFGEGSWLTVV.